The next 25 T cell receptor beta chains were all read from a single sample in a study of PD-1 blockade in mismatch repair-deficient tumors. Data came from immunoSEQ multiplex PCR; TCRdb stores just in-frame clones and leaves some out. The sample includes about 79,000 clones, 65% to 85% of them seen just once. Here the sequenced sample was peripheral blood, taken 44 weeks after starting pembrolizumab. These receptors were taken from an adult with mismatch repair-deficient cancer.

This clone came up once. The chain has TRBV7-9 and TRBJ2-3; 8 nucleotides agree with TRBD2. Germline V gives CDR1 SEHNR, CDR2 FQNEAQ (reference sequence). Trimming took 5 bases from V and 5 from J; bases not matched to a gene: 15. This CDR3 region has 17 residues. The CDR3 spells CASSPGGSGKKVDTQYF. The CDR3, as DNA: TGTGCCAGCAGCCCCGGGGGTAGCGGGAAAAAGGTAGATACGCAGTATTTT.

This chain links TRBV19 with TRBJ2-2; D is uncertain. V lost 7 bases, J lost 6 bases, and 15 bases lay in between. Germline lookup yields CDR1 LNHDA and CDR2 SQIVND (reference sequence). The CDR3 length is 14 residues. The CDR3 DNA sequence: TGTGCCAGTAAAGAGACAAATGTTCCCGGGGAGCTGTTTTTT. Amino acid sequence: CASKETNVPGELFF. Together with reference TRBV19 and TRBJ2-2, the CDR3 gives the full variable domain: DGGITQSPKYLFRKEGQNVTLSCEQNLNHDAMYWYRQDPGQGLRLIYYSQIVNDFQKGDIAEGYSVSREKKESFPLTVTSAQKNPTAFYLCASKETNVPGELFFGEGSRLTVL.

The rearrangement uses TRBV6-5 and TRBJ2-1; 11 nucleotides line up with TRBD2. This CDR3 spans 15 amino acids. Germline V gives CDR1 MNHEY, CDR2 SVGAGI. The trim removed 5 bases at V and 4 bases at J, leaving 4 bases unmatched. The CDR3 DNA reads TGTGCCAGCAGTCGACTAGCGGGAAGGTACAATGAGCAGTTCTTC. Translation gives CASSRLAGRYNEQFF.

This clone was recorded once. The chain has TRBV14 and TRBJ1-4; the D gene is possibly TRBD1 (5 bases). This CDR3 spans 16 amino acids. Trimming removed 3 bases at V and 5 bases at J, with 16 bases between. CDR1 SGHDN and CDR2 FVKESK come from the germline V gene. CDR3 protein: CASSQLTGGGNEKLFF. For the CDR3, the DNA is TGTGCCAGCAGCCAGCTTACCGGGGGGGGAAATGAAAAACTGTTTTTT.

This chain joins TRBV7-9 and TRBJ2-5; the D gene could be TRBD1 or TRBD2 (6 bases each). The CDR3 has 14 residues. The germline V gene encodes CDR1 SEHNR and CDR2 FQNEAQ (reference sequence). Trimming stripped 3 bases from V and 4 bases from J, with 12 bases between. CDR3 sequence (DNA): TGTGCCAGCAGCTTCAAGGGGGGATCAGAGACCCAGTACTTC. Translation: CASSFKGGSETQYF.

Only a few counts were recorded for this clone. The CDR3 is CASSATLSSYNEQFF. CDR3 nucleotide sequence: TGTGCCAGCAGCGCTACTCTAAGCTCCTACAATGAGCAGTTCTTC. This chain connects TRBV11-2 to TRBJ2-1, with D unclear. V lost 5 bases, J lost 0 bases, and 11 bases lay in between. Germline V gene sequence: CDR1 SGHAT, CDR2 FQNNGV. The length of the CDR3 is 15 residues.

The chain joins TRBV27 to TRBJ2-3; possibly TRBD1 or TRBD2 for D (5 bases each). Germline CDR1 and CDR2: MNHEY and SMNVEV (reference sequence). This CDR3 spans 12 amino acids. V shed 10 bases and J shed 5 bases, with 13 bases lying between them. Here the CDR3 DNA reads TGTGCCATCTATGGGGCGGGAGATACGCAGTATTTT. Encoded protein: CAIYGAGDTQYF.

The chain carries TRBV6-6 and TRBJ2-2, with TRBD1 matching 9 bases. Germline trimming cut 5 bases from V and 3 bases from J; bases unmatched to any gene: 1. The CDR3 sequence is 14 residues long. Germline V lookup: CDR1 MNHNY, CDR2 SVGAGI (reference sequence). CDR3 coding DNA: TGTGCCAGCAGTCGACAGGGGGACACCGGGGAGCTGTTTTTT. Its translation is CASSRQGDTGELFF.

This clone was counted once. The V call is TRBV5-1, the J call TRBJ1-4; D is undetermined. CDR3 size: 17 residues. Per germline, CDR1 SGHRS and CDR2 YFSETQ. Trimming took off 4 bases at V and 4 bases at J, with 20 bases between the two ends. The CDR3 loop reads CASSQSTGSAGNEKLFF. DNA for the CDR3: TGCGCCAGCAGCCAATCCACGGGCTCCGCCGGTAATGAAAAACTGTTTTTT.

The chain joins TRBV13 to TRBJ2-7, with a possible D match to TRBD1 (5 bases). CDR1 and CDR2 from the germline V gene are PRHDT and FYEKMQ (reference sequence). The germline V and J ends were trimmed by 5 bases and 2 bases, with 7 bases remaining between them. CDR3 length: 12 residues. CDR3 residues: CASSKGAYEQYF. DNA for the CDR3: TGTGCCAGCAGCAAAGGGGCCTACGAGCAGTACTTC.

This chain joins TRBV6-4 and TRBJ1-5, with D possibly being TRBD1 (5 bases). The CDR3 loop spans 15 amino acids. The germline gives CDR1 MRHNA, CDR2 SNTAGT. V was shortened by 7 bases and J by 7 bases, with 20 bases between the two germline ends. The CDR3 bases are TGTGCCAGCATACCTTCGGGTGCGGGGGGACAGCCCCAGCATTTT. Residues: CASIPSGAGGQPQHF.

This chain joins TRBV7-8 and TRBJ2-7; TRBD2 matches at 9 bases. This CDR3 has 14 residues. Germline CDR1 is SGHVS and CDR2 is FQNEAQ. V lost 4 bases to trimming and J lost 3 bases; unmatched junction nucleotides: 4. Here the CDR3 DNA reads TGTGCCAGCAGCTCCGGACTAGCGATCTACGAGCAGTACTTC. Residues: CASSSGLAIYEQYF.

The chain joins TRBV29-1 to TRBJ2-7, with D unclear. The CDR3 extends over 13 amino acids. Germline V gene sequence: CDR1 SQVTM, CDR2 ANQGSEA. With 5 bases removed from V and 4 bases from J, the gap between germline ends came to 15 bases. CDR3 region: CSVIGHSRYEQYF. The CDR3 coding sequence is TGCAGCGTTATCGGCCATAGTAGATACGAGCAGTACTTC.

V and J are TRBV7-8 and TRBJ1-2, with D possibly TRBD1 on 5 matching bases. From germline, CDR1 is SGHVS and CDR2 FQNEAQ. The CDR3 runs 16 residues. Trimming took off 5 bases at V and 8 bases at J, with 24 bases between the two ends. In DNA form, the CDR3 reads TGTGCCAGCAGCCACGAAAGGGTACCTATCTGGGGCGGCTACACCTTC. Its protein product is CASSHERVPIWGGYTF.

This sequence joins TRBV7-9 and TRBJ2-1; 13 nucleotides align to TRBD2. The CDR3 totals 15 residues. Germline assignment: CDR1 SEHNR and CDR2 FQNEAQ (reference sequence). The V and J ends lost 7 bases and 6 bases, in that order; junction bases with no gene match: 6. CDR3 coding DNA: TGTGCCAGCACCAGGACTAGCGGGAGTTTCAATGAGCAGTTCTTC. The encoded protein is CASTRTSGSFNEQFF.

The rearrangement joins TRBV28 to TRBJ2-4; D is perhaps TRBD1 (6 bases). Trimming removed 4 bases from V and 1 base from J, with 14 bases in between. Germline V gene lookup returns CDR1 MDHEN and CDR2 SYDVKM. This CDR3 has 16 residues. The CDR3 reads CASSSPGASAKNIQYF. CDR3 sequence (DNA): TGTGCCAGCAGTTCGCCAGGGGCAAGCGCCAAAAACATTCAGTACTTC.

About this clone: Other DNA sequences in this specimen translate into the identical CDR3. The V gene is TRBV29-1, the J gene TRBJ1-1, with D possibly matching TRBD1 (5 bases). Germline V gene lookup returns CDR1 SQVTM and CDR2 ANQGSEA. Deletions cut 4 bases from V and 4 bases from J, with 13 bases between. CDR3 length: 13 residues. This chain's CDR3 is CSVAPSGGTEAFF. CDR3 nucleotide sequence: TGCAGCGTTGCCCCCTCCGGGGGCACTGAAGCTTTCTTT. The whole variable domain, remainder taken from reference TRBV29-1 and TRBJ1-1, is SAVISQKPSRDICQRGTSLTIQCQVDSQVTMMFWYRQQPGQSLTLIATANQGSEATYESGFVIDKFPISRPNLTFSTLTVSNMSPEDSSIYLCSVAPSGGTEAFFGQGTRLTVV.

This clone appeared once. The chain employs TRBV19 and TRBJ2-7; 7 bases match TRBD2. CDR3 length equals 15 residues. The germline gives CDR1 LNHDA, CDR2 SQIVND (reference sequence). Trimming cost V 5 bases and J 0 bases; bases outside gene matches: 7. This CDR3 reads CASSFGRSFSYEQYF. The CDR3 DNA reads TGTGCCAGTAGTTTCGGGAGGTCCTTCTCCTACGAGCAGTACTTC.

The rearrangement joins TRBV27 to TRBJ2-7; D gene unclear. The CDR3 has 13 residues. Germline V gene data show CDR1 as MNHEY and CDR2 as SMNVEV (reference sequence). V was trimmed by 5 bases and J by 2 bases, leaving 10 bases between them. The CDR3 loop is CASSPLKAYEQYF. The CDR3, as DNA: TGTGCCAGCAGTCCGCTAAAAGCCTACGAGCAGTACTTC.

The rearrangement uses TRBV11-2 and TRBJ2-7, with D tentatively TRBD2 (5 bases). The CDR3 loop spans 15 amino acids. Trimming stripped 5 bases from V and 3 bases from J, with 17 bases between. Germline V gives CDR1 SGHAT, CDR2 FQNNGV. CDR3 nucleotides: TGTGCCAGCAGCCCCACTACGGGGATCCGCTACGAGCAGTACTTC. Translated, it gives CASSPTTGIRYEQYF.

V gene TRBV9 combines with J gene TRBJ2-3, with 8 bases lining up with TRBD2. Trimming at V came to 5 bases and at J to 3 bases, leaving 5 bases not matched to a gene. Germline CDR1 SGDLS, CDR2 YYNGEE. The CDR3 totals 14 residues. The CDR3 bases are TGTGCCAGCAGGGAGCGGGAGTTAACAGATACGCAGTATTTT. It translates to CASRERELTDTQYF.

The genes are TRBV27 and TRBJ1-2; D may be TRBD1 (5 bases). V was clipped by 3 bases and J by 13 bases, with 18 bases between them. Germline CDR1 MNHEY, CDR2 SMNVEV (reference sequence). This CDR3 region has 13 residues. CDR3 region: CASSFSQGLKFTF. The DNA of the CDR3 is TGTGCCAGCAGTTTTAGTCAGGGACTTAAATTCACCTTC.

This chain uses TRBV7-2 with TRBJ2-1; D gene ambiguous. Trimming shortened V by 1 base and J by 2 bases, and 12 bases separated the two germline ends. The CDR3 sequence is 16 residues long. Per germline, CDR1 SGHTA and CDR2 FQGNSA. The CDR3 DNA reads as TGTGCCAGCAGCTTAGGAAACAGCGTCCCCTACAATGAGCAGTTCTTC. Its translation is CASSLGNSVPYNEQFF. Full variable domain (remainder filled in from reference TRBV7-2 and TRBJ2-1): GAGVSQSPSNKVTEKGKDVELRCDPISGHTALYWYRQSLGQGLEFLIYFQGNSAPDKSGLPSDRFSAERTGGSVSTLTIQRTQQEDSAVYLCASSLGNSVPYNEQFFGPGTRLTVL.

V gene TRBV27 combines with J gene TRBJ1-2; D is ambiguous. V lost 9 bases and J lost 8, with 13 bases in between. Germline CDR1 reads MNHEY; CDR2 reads SMNVEV (reference sequence). The CDR3 extends over 11 amino acids. The CDR3 is CASGTGGGYTF. The CDR3 DNA sequence: TGTGCCAGTGGCACTGGAGGGGGCTACACCTTC.

This chain links TRBV6-6 with TRBJ2-7; 9 bases agree with TRBD1. The ends lost 7 bases at V and 3 bases at J; junction bases unmatched: 10. The germline V gene encodes CDR1 MNHNY and CDR2 SVGAGI (reference sequence). The CDR3 contains 15 residues. This CDR3 is CASNHGQGTIYEQYF. The CDR3 region has the DNA TGTGCCAGCAATCACGGACAGGGGACTATCTACGAGCAGTACTTC.